This T cell receptor beta chain comes out of a study of blood T cells in healthy people across ages. Study observations and caveats: Across the age range, TCR beta diversity per million T cells fell in a roughly linear way.

Notes on this clonotype: What it binds is not known.

A second PCR, run for roughly 7 to 11 cycles, used a sample-barcoded 5' primer plus a J-beta primer mix. Each CDR3 protein is one row after TCRdb ran MiXCR on the 5' RACE reads. The table has roughly 900,000 distinct CDR3 sequences, around 30% seen once. This CDR3 contains 15 residues. CDR1 MNHNY and CDR2 SVGAGI come from the germline V gene (reference sequence). The ends lost 0 bases at V and 6 bases at J; junction bases unmatched: 2. The chain couples TRBV6-6 to TRBJ1-2; 12 nucleotides match TRBD1. Sequencing was performed on blood. The clonotype originates from a woman over 75 in good health. The CDR3 reads CASSYSGQGADGYTF. In DNA form, the CDR3 reads TGTGCCAGCAGTTACTCGGGACAGGGGGCGGATGGCTACACCTTC.